Shown below are 24 T cell receptor beta chains from a single sample sequenced in a study of blood T cell repertoires in COVID-19. The protocol was immunoSEQ multiplex PCR, while the TCRdb copy is restricted to in-frame clones and leaves out a portion. The table lists some 350,000 clones, less than 90% of them singletons. Sequenced: PBMCs or T cells enriched from blood (not recorded which). Source of these receptors: a woman between 25 and 40 years old who had recovered from COVID-19.

V is TRBV5-4 and J is TRBJ1-6, with 7 positions matching TRBD1. The CDR3 has 17 amino acids. Germline values: CDR1 SGHNT, CDR2 YYREEE (reference sequence). V dropped 3 bases and J dropped 7; count of bases not matched to a gene: 13. The CDR3 sequence is CASSSGRKGGGNSPLHF. The CDR3, as DNA: TGTGCCAGCAGCTCTGGCCGAAAAGGGGGCGGCAATTCACCCCTCCACTTT.

The rearrangement links TRBV28 to TRBJ1-1; D uncertain. V gave up 3 bases and J gave up 0 bases, with 8 bases separating them. The CDR3 is 14 amino acids. Germline values: CDR1 MDHEN, CDR2 SYDVKM. The DNA of the CDR3 is TGTGCCAGCAGTTTGTCCAACATGAACACTGAAGCTTTCTTT. It is translated as CASSLSNMNTEAFF.

V and J are TRBV7-8 and TRBJ1-6, with a weak D call TRBD1 (5 bases). Trimming cost V 1 base and J 6 bases, with 16 bases left between them. The CDR3 totals 17 residues. Germline V gene sequence: CDR1 SGHVS, CDR2 FQNEAQ. CDR3 sequence: CASSLGEAGKGNSPLHF. In nucleotides, the CDR3 is TGTGCCAGCAGCTTAGGGGAAGCAGGGAAGGGTAATTCACCCCTCCACTTT.

The chain recombines TRBV5-6 with TRBJ1-5; D may be TRBD1 (6 bases). Trimming pared 3 bases from V and 7 bases from J, leaving 11 bases between. CDR1 SGHDT and CDR2 YYEEEE come from the germline V gene. This CDR3 comprises 13 residues. Written as DNA, the CDR3 is TGTGCCAGCAGCTGGGGGCGAGGACAGCCCCAGCATTTT. It encodes CASSWGRGQPQHF.

The chain has TRBV7-3 and TRBJ2-7; D is perhaps TRBD1 (5 bases). V was trimmed by 5 bases and J by 0 bases, leaving 11 bases between them. The CDR3 consists of 14 residues. CDR1 is SGHTA and CDR2 is FQGTGA in the germline V gene. The CDR3 DNA is TGTGCCAGCAGCCCGACAGCGAGCTCCTACGAGCAGTACTTC. The encoded protein is CASSPTASSYEQYF.

The chain carries TRBV5-1 and TRBJ2-1, with TRBD2 matching 7 bases. This CDR3 is built from 15 residues. Trimming at V came to 0 bases and at J to 5 bases, leaving 5 bases not matched to a gene. CDR1 and CDR2 (germline): SGHRS, YFSETQ. CDR3 nucleotide sequence: TGCGCCAGCAGCTTGGGGCTAGCGGCTAACAATGAGCAGTTCTTC. Translating it yields CASSLGLAANNEQFF.

The J gene is TRBJ1-2, the V gene TRBV7-8; 8 bases align to TRBD1. The CDR3 has 18 amino acids. The V gene's germline CDR1 is SGHVS and CDR2 FQNEAQ. The V gene end was trimmed by 2 bases and the J gene end by 5 bases; junction bases not matched to a gene: 16. CDR3 amino acids: CASSLRTGPPRGDYGYTF. Here the CDR3 DNA reads TGTGCCAGCAGCTTAAGGACAGGGCCTCCCAGGGGGGATTATGGCTACACCTTC.

The V and J genes are TRBV2 and TRBJ2-5; maybe TRBD1 (6 bases). The germline gives CDR1 SNHLY, CDR2 FYNNEI. Between the trimmed V and J ends, which lost 8 bases and 6 bases, there was a span of 19 bases. This CDR3 is 14 amino acids long. The CDR3 DNA reads TGTGCCAGCGGCGAACGACAGGTCTCGAAGACCCAGTACTTC. As protein: CASGERQVSKTQYF.

The gene calls are TRBV28 and TRBJ2-1; 7 nucleotides match TRBD2. The ends lost 6 bases at V and 15 bases at J; junction bases unmatched: 14. The CDR3 covers 13 residues. Germline V gives CDR1 MDHEN, CDR2 SYDVKM. The CDR3 spells CASRTSGAQGGFF. The DNA for the CDR3 is TGTGCCAGCAGGACCAGCGGGGCTCAAGGCGGGTTCTTC.

This chain links TRBV14 with TRBJ2-1, with D perhaps TRBD2 (7 bases). Trimming shortened V by 0 bases and J by 5 bases, and 11 bases separated the two germline ends. This CDR3 comprises 15 residues. Germline V gives CDR1 SGHDN, CDR2 FVKESK. The DNA of the CDR3 is TGTGCCAGCAGCCAAGAGGGGGGGCGGCACAATGAGCAGTTCTTC. Its translation: CASSQEGGRHNEQFF.

This clone is labeled medium-sized (0.01 to 0.1%). The chain recombines TRBV6-5 with TRBJ1-2; D remains unclear. CDR1 and CDR2 from the germline V gene are MNHEY and SVGAGI. This CDR3 has 11 amino acids. The V gene lost 8 bases and the J gene lost 4 bases, with 8 bases spanning the gap. CDR3 residues: CASFAGYGYTF. The DNA of the CDR3 is TGTGCCAGCTTTGCGGGCTATGGCTACACCTTC.

The J gene is TRBJ1-2, the V gene TRBV2; D gene uncertain. The CDR3 is made up of 14 amino acids. V dropped 1 base and J dropped 6 bases, with 12 bases sitting between them. From germline, CDR1 is SNHLY and CDR2 FYNNEI. The CDR3 here is CASSEVSGYNGYTF. CDR3 in DNA: TGTGCCAGCAGTGAAGTTTCAGGATACAATGGCTACACCTTC.

Turning to this clone: This sample includes further DNA sequences coding for the same CDR3. The chain recombines TRBV3-1 (or the pseudogene TRBV3-2) with TRBJ1-5; D uncertain. Looked up from germline, CDR1 is LGHDT and CDR2 is YNNKEL (reference sequence). This CDR3 spans 14 amino acids. V lost 1 base, J lost 2 bases, and 6 bases lay in between. This CDR3 is CASSQAGGNQPQHF. CDR3 coding DNA: TGTGCCAGCAGCCAAGCAGGCGGCAATCAGCCCCAGCATTTT.

The rearrangement links TRBV18 to TRBJ2-1; D might be TRBD2 (6 bases). CDR1 is KGHSH and CDR2 is LQKENI in the germline V gene. Trimming pared 6 bases from V and 5 bases from J, leaving 14 bases between. The CDR3 covers 14 residues. CDR3 region: CASSVASAHNEQFF. DNA of the CDR3: TGTGCCAGCTCTGTAGCTAGCGCCCACAATGAGCAGTTCTTC.

This clone was counted a few times. The V call is TRBV19, the J call TRBJ1-2; 8 bases are a match to TRBD1. Germline V gene data show CDR1 as LNHDA and CDR2 as SQIVND (reference sequence). With V trimmed by 7 bases and J by 0 bases, 4 bases remained unmatched. The CDR3 sequence is 14 residues long. The CDR3 region has the DNA TGTGCCAGTAACCCGGACAGGGCTAACTATGGCTACACCTTC. Its protein is CASNPDRANYGYTF.

V and J are TRBV28 and TRBJ1-2, with TRBD1 identical over 7 bases. CDR1 is MDHEN and CDR2 is SYDVKM in the germline V gene. The trim removed 4 bases at V and 4 bases at J, leaving 6 bases unmatched. This CDR3 is 14 amino acids long. CDR3 sequence (DNA): TGTGCCAGCAGTTATAGACAGGGTGTCTATGGCTACACCTTC. Amino acids: CASSYRQGVYGYTF.

This clone was detected only once. The gene calls are TRBV7-2 and TRBJ1-1, with TRBD1 matching 7 bases. Germline CDR1 reads SGHTA; CDR2 reads FQGNSA. J lost 7 bases, V lost 2 bases, and 10 bases had no gene match. This CDR3 contains 15 residues. The CDR3: CASSLSGTEYSEAFF. CDR3 coding DNA: TGTGCCAGCAGCTTATCCGGGACAGAGTACAGTGAAGCTTTCTTT.

V and J are TRBV14 and TRBJ2-4; 7 nucleotides align to TRBD2. CDR3 size: 15 residues. Germline V gene data show CDR1 as SGHDN and CDR2 as FVKESK. The junction had 12 bases not matched to a gene; V was cut back by 4 bases and J by 9 bases. In nucleotides, the CDR3 is TGTGCCAGCAGCCCCCTGGGGGAGGGCCAAGGCATTCAGTACTTC. This sequence encodes CASSPLGEGQGIQYF.

The V gene is TRBV3-1 (or the pseudogene TRBV3-2), the J gene TRBJ2-2, with D perhaps TRBD2 (6 bases). Germline CDR1 reads LGHDT; CDR2 reads YNNKEL (reference sequence). V lost 4 bases to trimming and J lost 1 base, with 19 bases between them. The CDR3 contains 18 residues. CDR3 sequence reads: CASSRGLASVGNTGELFF. The CDR3 bases are TGTGCCAGCAGCCGGGGTCTAGCGAGTGTAGGGAACACCGGGGAGCTGTTTTTT.

The V and J genes are TRBV29-1 and TRBJ2-7, with D tentatively TRBD1 (5 bases). This CDR3 spans 11 amino acids. The V gene's germline CDR1 is SQVTM and CDR2 ANQGSEA. With 2 bases removed from V and 3 bases from J, the gap between germline ends came to 5 bases. In nucleotides, the CDR3 is TGCAGCGTTGAACAGGGCTACGAGCAGTACTTC. Translating gives CSVEQGYEQYF.

The gene calls are TRBV19 and TRBJ1-4; tentatively, D is TRBD1 (6 bases). Germline assignment: CDR1 LNHDA and CDR2 SQIVND (reference sequence). The germline V and J ends were trimmed by 0 bases and 11 bases, with 13 bases remaining between them. The CDR3 is 14 amino acids. The CDR3 here is CASSIEGAEWKLFF. The CDR3 coding sequence is TGTGCCAGTAGTATAGAGGGGGCTGAATGGAAACTGTTTTTT. Combining the CDR3 with reference TRBV19 and TRBJ1-4 gives the whole variable domain DGGITQSPKYLFRKEGQNVTLSCEQNLNHDAMYWYRQDPGQGLRLIYYSQIVNDFQKGDIAEGYSVSREKKESFPLTVTSAQKNPTAFYLCASSIEGAEWKLFFGSGTQLSVL.

This chain links TRBV5-1 with TRBJ1-5; possible D gene TRBD1, 6 bases. The CDR3 loop spans 15 amino acids. Trimming left V 2 bases short and J 4 bases short, with 13 bases between. Germline V CDR1 and CDR2: SGHRS, YFSETQ. The chain's CDR3 is CASSLQGEGNQPQHF. In DNA form, the CDR3 reads TGCGCCAGCAGCTTACAGGGAGAGGGGAATCAGCCCCAGCATTTT.

In nucleotides, the CDR3 is TGTGCCAGCAGCGGACAGAGGCCCCAAAATTCACCCCTCCACTTT. Protein: CASSGQRPQNSPLHF. The chain employs TRBV6-5 and TRBJ1-6; D may be TRBD1 (6 bases). This CDR3 is built from 15 residues. CDR1 is MNHEY, CDR2 SVGAGI, per germline. Trimming removed 6 bases at V and 7 bases at J, with 16 bases between.

The chain carries TRBV29-1 and TRBJ2-7; 15 bases are a match to TRBD2. The V gene end was trimmed by 3 bases and the J gene end by 2 bases; junction bases not matched to a gene: 2. This CDR3 has 15 residues. Per the germline V gene, CDR1 is SQVTM and CDR2 is ANQGSEA. The CDR3 DNA is TGCAGCGTTGAGGGGACTAGCGGGGGGACCTACGAGCAGTACTTC. Translation gives CSVEGTSGGTYEQYF.